These T cell receptor beta chains were read from a single sample in a study of blood T cell repertoires in COVID-19. TCRdb's copy holds only in-frame clones and misses some; the assay was immunoSEQ multiplex PCR. The profile shows 170,000 or so clones, roughly 84% of them singletons. The sequenced sample was peripheral blood. These receptors all come from a man between 18 and 29 years old with active or convalescent COVID-19. Both conserved end residues are part of each CDR3.

V gene: TRBV5-1
J gene: TRBJ2-5
CDR3 protein: CASSPVLAGAQETQYF

V gene: TRBV28
J gene: TRBJ1-6
CDR3 protein: CASSQKWGRNNSPLHF

V gene: TRBV19
J gene: TRBJ1-6
CDR3 protein: CASTSGVNNSPLHF

V gene: TRBV2
J gene: TRBJ2-1
CDR3 protein: CASEMTEYNEQFF

V gene: TRBV19
J gene: TRBJ2-2
CDR3 protein: CASSALAGRGGGELFF

V gene: TRBV12-3/TRBV12-4
J gene: TRBJ2-7
CDR3 protein: CASSFGTTGEQYF

V gene: TRBV12-3/TRBV12-4
J gene: TRBJ2-7
CDR3 protein: CASSPQGRDEQYF

V gene: TRBV5-1
J gene: TRBJ1-2
CDR3 protein: CASSPRQNDYGYTF

V gene: TRBV5-8
J gene: TRBJ2-5
CDR3 protein: CASSKDTVRGTQYF

V gene: TRBV6-6
J gene: TRBJ2-5
CDR3 protein: CASSYEGETQYF

V gene: TRBV25-1
J gene: TRBJ2-5
CDR3 protein: CASSEAGQSQETQYF

V gene: TRBV29-1
J gene: TRBJ1-3
CDR3 protein: CSVETGGRGNTIYF

V gene: TRBV2
J gene: TRBJ2-7
CDR3 protein: CASTGQGLYEQYF

V gene: TRBV5-1
J gene: TRBJ2-7
CDR3 protein: CASSPQGYYEQYF

V gene: TRBV19
J gene: TRBJ1-4
CDR3 protein: CATSVGTEGEKLFF

V gene: TRBV27
J gene: TRBJ2-4
CDR3 protein: CASSSLVGGDIQYF

V gene: TRBV7-2
J gene: TRBJ1-5
CDR3 protein: CASSRGGPGNQPQHF

V gene: TRBV7-9
J gene: TRBJ1-1
CDR3 protein: CASSNYGEEEEAFF

V gene: TRBV28
J gene: TRBJ1-1
CDR3 protein: CANWLRMRSGTEAFF

V gene: TRBV2
J gene: TRBJ1-5
CDR3 protein: CASSEGTRSNQPQHF

V gene: TRBV7-9
J gene: TRBJ2-1
CDR3 protein: CASSLEWENEQFF

V gene: TRBV11-2
J gene: TRBJ2-2
CDR3 protein: CASSLNTANTGELFF